This T cell receptor beta chain was profiled in a study of CD8 T cells in Susac syndrome. Reverse transcription used roughly 0.45 to 1 ug RNA and random hexamers. Each CDR3 protein gets one entry after TCRdb re-called the immunoSEQ multiplex PCR reads with MiXCR. This sample yields about 110,000 distinct CDR3 sequences, of which approximately 94% are seen a single time; 0.41% belongs to the top ten. The TCR comes from a human donor with Susac syndrome. Sequenced material: CD8+ T cells from PBMCs.

The CDR3 DNA reads as TGTGCCAGCAGCGGACAGGGTGCCGTAGAGACCCAGTACTTC. This encodes CASSGQGAVETQYF. This chain joins TRBV7-9 and TRBJ2-5; 8 positions match TRBD1. Germline V CDR1 and CDR2: SEHNR, FQNEAQ (reference sequence). There are 14 residues in the CDR3. Trimming cost V 5 bases and J 4 bases; bases outside gene matches: 6.